This record concerns one TCR beta chain sequence. This sample was included in a study of OX40 agonist ivuxolimab in advanced cancers. The CDR3 consists of 15 residues. V gave up 8 bases and J gave up 1 base, with 14 bases separating them. Germline V CDR1 and CDR2: MDHEN, SYDVKM. This table comes from immunoSEQ multiplex PCR, and its TCRdb copy is limited to in-frame clones, with some not included. Of about 86,000 clones in the sample, about 90% were seen once. Sequenced here: CD4+ or CD8+ T cells sorted from blood, sampled in a trial of the OX40 agonist ivuxolimab. The chain couples TRBV28 to TRBJ2-2; possibly TRBD1 or TRBD2 for D (5 bases each). This receptor was identified in an adult with an advanced solid tumor such as melanoma, head and neck, liver or kidney cancer. CDR3 sequence reads: CASGSGGGNTGELFF. CDR3 nucleotides: TGTGCCAGCGGATCGGGTGGGGGGAACACCGGGGAGCTGTTTTTT.